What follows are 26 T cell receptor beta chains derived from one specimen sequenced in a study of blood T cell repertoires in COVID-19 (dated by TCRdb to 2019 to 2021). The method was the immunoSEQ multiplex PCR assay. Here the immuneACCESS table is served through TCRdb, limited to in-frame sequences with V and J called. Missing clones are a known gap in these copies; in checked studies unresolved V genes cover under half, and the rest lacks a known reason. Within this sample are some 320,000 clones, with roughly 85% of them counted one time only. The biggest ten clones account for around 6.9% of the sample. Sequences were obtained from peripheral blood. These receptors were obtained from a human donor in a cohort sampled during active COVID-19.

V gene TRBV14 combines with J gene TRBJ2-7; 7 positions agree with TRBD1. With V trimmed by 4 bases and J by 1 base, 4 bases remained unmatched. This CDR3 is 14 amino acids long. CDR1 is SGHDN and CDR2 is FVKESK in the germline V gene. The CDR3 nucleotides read TGTGCCAGCAGCCCGCCGGGACAGTCCTACGAGCAGTACTTC. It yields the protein CASSPPGQSYEQYF.

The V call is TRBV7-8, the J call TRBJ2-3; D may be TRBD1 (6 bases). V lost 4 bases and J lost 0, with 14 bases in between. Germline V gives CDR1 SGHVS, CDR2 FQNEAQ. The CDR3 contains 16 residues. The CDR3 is CASSSWTGTSTDTQYF. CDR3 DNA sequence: TGTGCCAGCAGCTCATGGACCGGGACAAGCACAGATACGCAGTATTTT. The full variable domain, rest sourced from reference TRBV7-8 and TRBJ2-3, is GAGVSQSPRYKVAKRGQDVALRCDPISGHVSLFWYQQALGQGPEFLTYFQNEAQLDKSGLPSDRFFAERPEGSVSTLKIQRTQQEDSAVYLCASSSWTGTSTDTQYFGPGTRLTVL.

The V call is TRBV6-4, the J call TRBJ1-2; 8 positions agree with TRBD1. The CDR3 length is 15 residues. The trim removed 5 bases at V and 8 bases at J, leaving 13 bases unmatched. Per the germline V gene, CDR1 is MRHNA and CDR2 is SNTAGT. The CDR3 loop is CASSRTGTSVEGYTF. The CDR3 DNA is TGTGCCAGCAGTAGGACAGGGACCTCAGTGGAGGGCTACACCTTC.

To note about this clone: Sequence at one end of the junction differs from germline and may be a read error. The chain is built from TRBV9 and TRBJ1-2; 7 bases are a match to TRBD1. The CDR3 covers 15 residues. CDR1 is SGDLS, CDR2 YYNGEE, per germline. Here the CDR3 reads CASTVDSGGVYGYTF. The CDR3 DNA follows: TGTGCCAGCACCGTAGATTCAGGGGGAGTCTATGGCTACACCTTC.

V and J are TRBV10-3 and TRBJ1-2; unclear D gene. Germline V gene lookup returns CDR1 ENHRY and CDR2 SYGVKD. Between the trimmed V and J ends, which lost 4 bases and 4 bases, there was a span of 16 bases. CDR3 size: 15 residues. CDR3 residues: CAISGLRNLSYGYTF. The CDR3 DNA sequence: TGTGCCATCAGTGGTCTACGCAACCTATCCTATGGCTACACCTTC.

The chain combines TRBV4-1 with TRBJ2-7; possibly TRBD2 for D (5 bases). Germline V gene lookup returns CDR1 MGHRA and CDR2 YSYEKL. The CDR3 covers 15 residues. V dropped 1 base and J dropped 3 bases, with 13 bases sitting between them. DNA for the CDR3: TGCGCCAGCAGCCAAGTTCTTGACGGGATCTACGAGCAGTACTTC. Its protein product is CASSQVLDGIYEQYF.

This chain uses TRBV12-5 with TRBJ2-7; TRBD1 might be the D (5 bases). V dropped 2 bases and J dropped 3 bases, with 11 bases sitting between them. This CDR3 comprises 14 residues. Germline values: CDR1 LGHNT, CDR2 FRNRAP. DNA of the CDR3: TGTGCTAGTGGTTTGTCACAGGCCCTCTACGAGCAGTACTTC. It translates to CASGLSQALYEQYF.

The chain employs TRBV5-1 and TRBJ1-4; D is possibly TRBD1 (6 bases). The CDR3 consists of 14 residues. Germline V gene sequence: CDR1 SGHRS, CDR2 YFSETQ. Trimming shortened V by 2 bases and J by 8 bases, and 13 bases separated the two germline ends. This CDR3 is CASSFQPDREKLFF. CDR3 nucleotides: TGCGCCAGCAGCTTTCAACCCGACAGGGAAAAACTGTTTTTT.

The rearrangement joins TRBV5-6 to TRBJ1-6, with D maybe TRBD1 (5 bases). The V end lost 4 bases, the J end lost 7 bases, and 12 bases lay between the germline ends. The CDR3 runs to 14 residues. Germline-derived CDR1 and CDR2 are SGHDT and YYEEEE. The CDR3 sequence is CASSKDNGNSPLHF. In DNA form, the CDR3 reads TGTGCCAGCAGCAAGGACAACGGGAATTCACCCCTCCACTTT.

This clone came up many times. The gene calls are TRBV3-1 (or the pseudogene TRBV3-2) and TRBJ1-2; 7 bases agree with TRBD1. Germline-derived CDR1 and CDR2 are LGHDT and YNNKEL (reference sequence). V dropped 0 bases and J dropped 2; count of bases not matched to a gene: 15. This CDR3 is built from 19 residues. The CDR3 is CASSQDVKGVRGRNYGYTF. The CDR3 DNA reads TGTGCCAGCAGCCAAGATGTTAAGGGGGTGAGGGGGCGGAACTATGGCTACACCTTC.

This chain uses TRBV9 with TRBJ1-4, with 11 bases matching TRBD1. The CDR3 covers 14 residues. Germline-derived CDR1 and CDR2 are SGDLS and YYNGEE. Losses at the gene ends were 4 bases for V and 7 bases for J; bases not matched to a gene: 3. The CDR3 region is CASSQGTGGEKLFF. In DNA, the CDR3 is TGTGCCAGCAGCCAAGGGACAGGGGGTGAAAAACTGTTTTTT.

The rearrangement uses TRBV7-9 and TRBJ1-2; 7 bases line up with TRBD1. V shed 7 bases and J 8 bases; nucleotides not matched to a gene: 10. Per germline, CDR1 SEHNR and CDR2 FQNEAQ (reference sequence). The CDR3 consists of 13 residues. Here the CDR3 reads CASNPDRVGGYTF. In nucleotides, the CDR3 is TGTGCCAGCAACCCTGACAGGGTCGGCGGCTACACCTTC.

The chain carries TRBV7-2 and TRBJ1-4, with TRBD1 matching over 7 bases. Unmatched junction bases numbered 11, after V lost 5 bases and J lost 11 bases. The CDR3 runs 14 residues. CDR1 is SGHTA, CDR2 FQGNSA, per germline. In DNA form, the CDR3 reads TGTGCCAGCAGCCTGTCCGGGACAGTGGGCAAACTGTTTTTT. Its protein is CASSLSGTVGKLFF.

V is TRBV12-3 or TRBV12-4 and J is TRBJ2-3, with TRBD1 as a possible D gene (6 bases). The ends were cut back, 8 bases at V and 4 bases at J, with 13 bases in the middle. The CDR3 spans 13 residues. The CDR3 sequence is CASSIGTPDTQYF. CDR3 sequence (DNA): TGTGCCAGCTCCATTGGGACACCAGATACGCAGTATTTT.

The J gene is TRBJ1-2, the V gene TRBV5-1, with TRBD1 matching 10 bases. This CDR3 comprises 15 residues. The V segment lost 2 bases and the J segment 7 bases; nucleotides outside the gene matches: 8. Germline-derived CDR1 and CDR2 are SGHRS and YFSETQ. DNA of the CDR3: TGCGCCAGCAGCTTAACCGGGACAGGGGATTTTGGCTACACCTTC. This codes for CASSLTGTGDFGYTF.

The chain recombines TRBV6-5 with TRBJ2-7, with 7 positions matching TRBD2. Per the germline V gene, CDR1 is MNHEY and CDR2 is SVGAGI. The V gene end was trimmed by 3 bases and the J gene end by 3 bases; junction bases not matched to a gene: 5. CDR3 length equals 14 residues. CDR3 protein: CASSYLGLDYEQYF. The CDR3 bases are TGTGCCAGCAGTTATCTTGGACTAGACTACGAGCAGTACTTC.

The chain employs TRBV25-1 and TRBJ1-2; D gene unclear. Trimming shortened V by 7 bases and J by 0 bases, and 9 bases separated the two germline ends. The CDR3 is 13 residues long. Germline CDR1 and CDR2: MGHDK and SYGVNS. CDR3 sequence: CASTSESNYGYTF. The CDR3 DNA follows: TGTGCCAGCACGTCAGAATCTAACTATGGCTACACCTTC.

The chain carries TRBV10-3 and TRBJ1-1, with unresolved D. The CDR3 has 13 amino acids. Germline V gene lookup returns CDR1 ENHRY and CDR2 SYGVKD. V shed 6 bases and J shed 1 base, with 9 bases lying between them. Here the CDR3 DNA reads TGTGCCATCAGCCCTACAGCGAACACTGAAGCTTTCTTT. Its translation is CAISPTANTEAFF.

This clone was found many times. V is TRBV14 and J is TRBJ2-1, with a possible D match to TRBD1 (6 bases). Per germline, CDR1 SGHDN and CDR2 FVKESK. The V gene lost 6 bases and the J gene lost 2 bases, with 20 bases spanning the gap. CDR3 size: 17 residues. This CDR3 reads CASSPLLGRDTYNEQFF. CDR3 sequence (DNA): TGTGCCAGCAGTCCTCTCCTGGGCAGGGACACCTACAATGAGCAGTTCTTC.

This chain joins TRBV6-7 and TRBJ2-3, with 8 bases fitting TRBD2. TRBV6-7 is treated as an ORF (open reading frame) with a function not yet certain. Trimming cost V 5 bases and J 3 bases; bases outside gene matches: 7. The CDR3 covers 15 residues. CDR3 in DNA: TGTGCCAGCAGTAAACGGGGGGGGGAGACAGATACGCAGTATTTT. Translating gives CASSKRGGETDTQYF.

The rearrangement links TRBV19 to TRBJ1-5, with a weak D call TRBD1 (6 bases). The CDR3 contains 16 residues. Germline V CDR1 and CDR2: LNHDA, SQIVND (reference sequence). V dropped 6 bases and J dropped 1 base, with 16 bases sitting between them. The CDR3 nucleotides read TGTGCCAGTAGGCCCGAGGGGGTCGGGAGCAATCAGCCCCAGCATTTT. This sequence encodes CASRPEGVGSNQPQHF.

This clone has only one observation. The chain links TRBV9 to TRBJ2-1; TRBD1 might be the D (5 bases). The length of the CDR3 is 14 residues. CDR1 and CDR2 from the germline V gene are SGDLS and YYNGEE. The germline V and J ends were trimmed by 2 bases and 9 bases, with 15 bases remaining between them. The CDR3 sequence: CASSVGPGLGEQFF. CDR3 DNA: TGTGCCAGCAGCGTCGGCCCAGGGCTCGGTGAGCAGTTCTTC.

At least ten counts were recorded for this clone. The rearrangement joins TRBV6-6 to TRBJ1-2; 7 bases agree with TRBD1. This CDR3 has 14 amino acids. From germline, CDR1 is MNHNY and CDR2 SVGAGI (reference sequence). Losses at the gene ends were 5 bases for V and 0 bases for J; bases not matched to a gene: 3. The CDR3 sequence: CASSGTATNYGYTF. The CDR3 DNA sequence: TGTGCCAGCAGTGGGACAGCCACTAACTATGGCTACACCTTC.

CDR3: CASSEALQGGHTEAFF. The DNA of the CDR3 is TGTGCCAGCAGTGAAGCGCTTCAGGGGGGTCACACTGAAGCTTTCTTT. V gene TRBV2 combines with J gene TRBJ1-1; 7 bases agree with TRBD1. Germline V gives CDR1 SNHLY, CDR2 FYNNEI. V shed 0 bases and J 3 bases; nucleotides not matched to a gene: 7. The CDR3 consists of 16 residues.

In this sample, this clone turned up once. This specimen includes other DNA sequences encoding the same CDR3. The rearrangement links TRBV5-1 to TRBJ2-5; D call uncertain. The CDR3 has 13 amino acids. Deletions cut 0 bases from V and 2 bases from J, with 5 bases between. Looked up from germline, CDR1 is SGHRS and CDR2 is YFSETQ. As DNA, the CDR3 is TGCGCCAGCAGCTTGGGGCCGCAAGAGACCCAGTACTTC. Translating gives CASSLGPQETQYF. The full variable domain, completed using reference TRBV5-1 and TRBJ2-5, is KAGVTQTPRYLIKTRGQQVTLSCSPISGHRSVSWYQQTPGQGLQFLFEYFSETQRNKGNFPGRFSGRQFSNSRSEMNVSTLELGDSALYLCASSLGPQETQYFGPGTRLLVL.

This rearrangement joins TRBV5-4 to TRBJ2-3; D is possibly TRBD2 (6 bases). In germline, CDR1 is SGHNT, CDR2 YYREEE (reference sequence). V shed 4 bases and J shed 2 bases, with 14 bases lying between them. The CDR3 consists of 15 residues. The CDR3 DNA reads TGTGCCAGCAGCACTATAGCGGACCTCACAGATACGCAGTATTTT. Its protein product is CASSTIADLTDTQYF.